The clone carrying this TCR beta chain was seen at least ten times. The antigen is not known. Libraries for TCR beta were made by quantitative 5'-RACE with molecular barcodes. TCRdb re-called the 5' RACE reads through MiXCR, storing one row per CDR3 protein. The sample lists some 46,000 distinct CDR3 sequences, approximately 10% occurring once. The data were taken from a study of CD8 T cells in ankylosing spondylitis. Study-wide results and caveats: Disease-linked clones displayed a CD8+ phenotype and appeared relatively rarely in peripheral blood. Seven to nine highly homologous variants formed a TCR beta motif that appeared characteristic of ankylosing spondylitis blood.

Germline V gene lookup returns CDR1 MNHNY and CDR2 SVGAGI (reference sequence). The CDR3 length is 13 residues. Deletions cut 7 bases from V and 7 bases from J, with 15 bases between. This receptor was identified in a male donor with ankylosing spondylitis or in good health (not recorded which). The J gene is TRBJ2-3, the V gene TRBV6-6; maybe TRBD1 (6 bases). Sequencing used blood, either unsorted or a sorted T cell fraction (not recorded which). The CDR3 DNA sequence: TGTGCCAGCACCCTCAGGGGCGCAAATACGCAGTATTTT. Protein: CASTLRGANTQYF.